This T cell receptor (beta chain) came from a study of cytomegalovirus exposure and HLA in healthy donors. Background on the study: Unique TCR beta sequences numbering approximately 100 million came from around 180 million T cells in an earlier analysis. Study-wide findings and caveats: As was reported, the HLA-A and HLA-B alleles of most subjects were accurately predicted from TCR beta sequences. Links to common viral pathogens appeared, in a later analysis, for several of the most significant clusters.

The PCR used 60 Vbeta and 13 Jbeta primers. Clones were sequenced by immunoSEQ multiplex PCR, and TCRdb holds only the in-frame ones, with some missing. The sample lists 170,000 or so clones, approximately 78% occurring once. Concerning this clone: Its target is unknown.

CDR1 is SGHAT, CDR2 FQNNGV, per germline. This CDR3 comprises 15 residues. Trimming pared 4 bases from V and 3 bases from J, leaving 15 bases between. The sample taken for sequencing was PBMCs. This clonotype originated in a woman aged 40 to 50 in good health and CMV-seronegative. The V gene is TRBV11-2, the J gene TRBJ1-2; D is unresolved. The CDR3 region is CASSSNAADYYGYTF. For the CDR3, the DNA is TGTGCCAGCAGCTCCAATGCGGCAGACTACTATGGCTACACCTTC.